This section outlines one T cell receptor beta chain sequence together with its context. The sample comes from a study of shared clonotypes between healthy human individuals. Background on the study: The cohort had two women and a few men, ages 18 to 49.

Profiling relied on immunoSEQ multiplex PCR, and the TCRdb table lists in-frame clones only, not all of them. This table has around 500,000 clones, around three quarters appearing once. This TCR was recovered from a middle-aged woman in good health. Some clones in this sample may be carry-over from other donors' samples. The material sequenced was PBMCs.

CDR3 sequence reads: CASSLGASLYYEQYF. As DNA, the CDR3 is TGCGCCAGCAGCTTGGGGGCTAGCTTGTACTACGAGCAGTACTTC. This rearrangement joins TRBV5-1 to TRBJ2-7; tentatively, D is TRBD2 (5 bases). V gave up 0 bases and J gave up 3 bases, with 13 bases separating them. The CDR3 consists of 15 residues. The germline CDR1 and CDR2 sequences are SGHRS and YFSETQ.